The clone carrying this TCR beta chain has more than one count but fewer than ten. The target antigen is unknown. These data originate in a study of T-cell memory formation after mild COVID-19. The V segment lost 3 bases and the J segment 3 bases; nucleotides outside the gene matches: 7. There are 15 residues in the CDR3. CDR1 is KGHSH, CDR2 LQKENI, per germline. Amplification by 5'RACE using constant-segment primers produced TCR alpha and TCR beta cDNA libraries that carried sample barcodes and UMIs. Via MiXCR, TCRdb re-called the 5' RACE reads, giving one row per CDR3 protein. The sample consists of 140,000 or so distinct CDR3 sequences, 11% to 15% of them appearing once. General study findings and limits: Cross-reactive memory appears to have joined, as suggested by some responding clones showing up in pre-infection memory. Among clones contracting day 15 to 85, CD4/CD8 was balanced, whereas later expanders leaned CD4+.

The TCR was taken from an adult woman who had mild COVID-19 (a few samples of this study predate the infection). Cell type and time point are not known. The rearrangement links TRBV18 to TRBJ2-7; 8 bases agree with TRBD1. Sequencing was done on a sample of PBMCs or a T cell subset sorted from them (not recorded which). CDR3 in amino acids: CASSPKDRALYEQYF. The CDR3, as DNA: TGTGCCAGCTCACCCAAGGACAGGGCCCTCTACGAGCAGTACTTC.